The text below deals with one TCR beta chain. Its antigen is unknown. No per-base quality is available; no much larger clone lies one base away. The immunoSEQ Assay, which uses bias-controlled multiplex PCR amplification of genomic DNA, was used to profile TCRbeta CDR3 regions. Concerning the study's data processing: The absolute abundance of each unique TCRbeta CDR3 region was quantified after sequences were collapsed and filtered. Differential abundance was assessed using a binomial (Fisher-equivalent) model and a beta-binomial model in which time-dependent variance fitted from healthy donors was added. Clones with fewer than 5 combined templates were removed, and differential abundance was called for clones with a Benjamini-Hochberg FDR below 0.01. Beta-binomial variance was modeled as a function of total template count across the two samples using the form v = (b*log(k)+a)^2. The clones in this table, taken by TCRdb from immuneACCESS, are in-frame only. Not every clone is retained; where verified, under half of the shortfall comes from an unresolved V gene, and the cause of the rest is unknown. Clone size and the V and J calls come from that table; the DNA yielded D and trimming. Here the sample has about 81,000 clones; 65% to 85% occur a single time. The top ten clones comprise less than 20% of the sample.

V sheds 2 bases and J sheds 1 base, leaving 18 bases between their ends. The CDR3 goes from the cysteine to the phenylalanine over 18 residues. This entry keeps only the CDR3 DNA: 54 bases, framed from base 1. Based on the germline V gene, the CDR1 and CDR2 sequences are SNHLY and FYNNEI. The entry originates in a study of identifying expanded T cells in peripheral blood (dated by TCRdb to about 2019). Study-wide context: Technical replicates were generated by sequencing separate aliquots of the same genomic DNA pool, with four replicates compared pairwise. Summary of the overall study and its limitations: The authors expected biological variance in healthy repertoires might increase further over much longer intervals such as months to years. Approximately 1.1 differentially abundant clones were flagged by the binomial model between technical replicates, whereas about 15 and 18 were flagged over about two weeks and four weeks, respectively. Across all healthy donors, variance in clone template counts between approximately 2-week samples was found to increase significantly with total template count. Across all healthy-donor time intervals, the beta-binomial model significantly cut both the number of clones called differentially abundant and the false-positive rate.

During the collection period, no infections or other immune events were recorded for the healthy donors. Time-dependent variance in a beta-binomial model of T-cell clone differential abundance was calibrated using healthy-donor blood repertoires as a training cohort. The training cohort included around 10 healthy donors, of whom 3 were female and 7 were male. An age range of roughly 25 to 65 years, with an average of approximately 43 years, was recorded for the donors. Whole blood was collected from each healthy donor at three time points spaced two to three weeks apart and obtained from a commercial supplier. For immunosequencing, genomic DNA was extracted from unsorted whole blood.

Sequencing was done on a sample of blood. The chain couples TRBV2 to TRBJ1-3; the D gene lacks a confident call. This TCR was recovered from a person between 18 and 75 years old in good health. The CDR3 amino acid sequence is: CASSEKVGYYGSGNTIYF. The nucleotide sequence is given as TGTGCCAGCAGTGAAAAGGTTGGATACTACGGTTCTGGAAACACCATATATTTT.